Listed below are T cell receptor beta chains from one sample, sequenced in a study of shared clonotypes between healthy human individuals. TCRdb keeps only in-frame clones here, not all; method: immunoSEQ multiplex PCR. The table shows fewer than 1 million clones, with 90% to 97% occurring only once. Input material: naive CD8+ T cells sorted from blood. The receptors were sampled from a man aged 25-40 years in good health. The CDR3 runs from the conserved cysteine through the conserved F or W. A D gene is named only where the DNA matches it firmly. Size values are once, few and many counts, or a class for expanded clones, and some rows have none.

V gene: TRBV27; D gene: TRBD2; J gene: TRBJ2-1; clone size: -; CDR3 protein: CATGGATYNEQFF; CDR3 DNA: TGTGCCACCGGGGGGGCAACCTACAATGAGCAGTTCTTC
V gene: TRBV29-1; D gene: -; J gene: TRBJ2-3; clone size: -; CDR3 protein: CSVEVRLSSDTQYF; CDR3 DNA: TGCAGCGTTGAGGTCCGGTTAAGTTCAGATACGCAGTATTTT
V gene: TRBV7-9; D gene: -; J gene: TRBJ1-5; clone size: once; CDR3 protein: CASSLGGRGDQSQHF; CDR3 DNA: TGTGCCAGCAGCTTAGGGGGGAGAGGGGATCAGTCCCAGCATTTT
V gene: TRBV27; D gene: -; J gene: TRBJ2-5; clone size: -; CDR3 protein: CASSLSTWETQYF; CDR3 DNA: TGTGCCAGCAGTTTATCGACATGGGAGACCCAGTACTTC
V gene: TRBV6-5; D gene: -; J gene: TRBJ2-3; clone size: -; CDR3 protein: CASSYRAESTDTQYF; CDR3 DNA: TGTGCCAGCAGTTACAGGGCGGAAAGCACAGATACGCAGTATTTT
V gene: TRBV5-1; D gene: -; J gene: TRBJ1-2; clone size: -; CDR3 protein: CASSLSAADYGYTF; CDR3 DNA: TGCGCCAGCAGCCTATCAGCCGCCGACTATGGCTACACCTTC
V gene: TRBV11-2; D gene: TRBD2; J gene: TRBJ2-6; clone size: -; CDR3 protein: CASSLDRGAGANVLTF; CDR3 DNA: TGTGCCAGCAGCTTAGATCGGGGGGCTGGGGCCAACGTCCTGACTTTC
V gene: TRBV6-5; D gene: -; J gene: TRBJ2-2; clone size: -; CDR3 protein: CASSYGQAGELFF; CDR3 DNA: TGTGCCAGCAGTTACGGGCAGGCCGGGGAGCTGTTTTTT
V gene: TRBV27; D gene: -; J gene: TRBJ1-5; clone size: -; CDR3 protein: CASSLLGGGQPQHF; CDR3 DNA: TGTGCCAGCAGTTTGTTGGGGGGCGGTCAGCCCCAGCATTTT
V gene: TRBV7-8; D gene: -; J gene: TRBJ1-1; clone size: -; CDR3 protein: CASSSLSVVSEAFF; CDR3 DNA: TGTGCCAGCAGCTCCCTTAGCGTCGTTTCTGAAGCTTTCTTT
V gene: TRBV5-8; D gene: -; J gene: TRBJ1-2; clone size: -; CDR3 protein: CASSLGPPRAGIYGYTF; CDR3 DNA: TGTGCCAGCAGCTTGGGCCCTCCAAGGGCAGGAATCTATGGCTACACCTTC
V gene: TRBV7-6; D gene: TRBD1; J gene: TRBJ1-1; clone size: once; CDR3 protein: CASSLGQGRSTEAFF; CDR3 DNA: TGTGCCAGCAGCTTAGGACAGGGTCGATCAACTGAAGCTTTCTTT
V gene: TRBV11-2; D gene: TRBD2; J gene: TRBJ2-1; clone size: -; CDR3 protein: CASSLTSGRAAYNEQFF; CDR3 DNA: TGTGCCAGCAGCTTAACTAGCGGGAGGGCCGCCTACAATGAGCAGTTCTTC
V gene: TRBV4-1; D gene: TRBD2; J gene: TRBJ2-6; clone size: -; CDR3 protein: CASSFRSSLAGAGANVLTF; CDR3 DNA: TGCGCCAGCAGCTTCCGGTCCTCGTTAGCGGGAGCTGGGGCCAACGTCCTGACTTTC
V gene: TRBV9; D gene: -; J gene: TRBJ2-5; clone size: -; CDR3 protein: CASGGETQYF; CDR3 DNA: TGTGCCAGCGGAGGTGAGACCCAGTACTTC
V gene: TRBV29-1; D gene: TRBD1; J gene: TRBJ2-5; clone size: -; CDR3 protein: CSVPGQHQETQYF; CDR3 DNA: TGCAGCGTTCCGGGACAGCACCAAGAGACCCAGTACTTC
V gene: TRBV7-6; D gene: -; J gene: TRBJ2-2; clone size: -; CDR3 protein: CASSLVLQAAGELFF; CDR3 DNA: TGTGCCAGCAGCTTAGTGCTCCAAGCCGCCGGGGAGCTGTTTTTT
V gene: TRBV7-9; D gene: -; J gene: TRBJ2-7; clone size: few; CDR3 protein: CASSPRENAYEQYF; CDR3 DNA: TGTGCCAGCAGCCCCCGGGAGAACGCCTACGAGCAGTACTTC
V gene: TRBV4-1; D gene: -; J gene: TRBJ1-2; clone size: few; CDR3 protein: CASSQVPGGAYGYTF; CDR3 DNA: TGCGCCAGCAGCCAAGTTCCAGGAGGGGCCTATGGCTACACCTTC
V gene: TRBV5-1; D gene: -; J gene: TRBJ2-7; clone size: -; CDR3 protein: CASSLTGTPYEQYF; CDR3 DNA: TGCGCCAGCAGCTTGACCGGGACGCCCTACGAGCAGTACTTC
V gene: TRBV4-1; D gene: -; J gene: TRBJ2-2; clone size: -; CDR3 protein: CASSQVGGAGELFF; CDR3 DNA: TGCGCCAGCAGCCAAGTCGGAGGGGCCGGGGAGCTGTTTTTT
V gene: TRBV30; D gene: TRBD2; J gene: TRBJ2-7; clone size: -; CDR3 protein: CAWSGTSGLPYEQYF; CDR3 DNA: TGTGCCTGGAGTGGGACTAGCGGGCTGCCCTACGAGCAGTACTTC
V gene: TRBV5-1; D gene: TRBD1; J gene: TRBJ2-7; clone size: -; CDR3 protein: CASSLAIRSETKGQDEREQYF; CDR3 DNA: TGCGCCAGCAGCTTGGCCATCCGGAGTGAGACTAAGGGACAGGATGAACGCGAGCAGTACTTC
V gene: TRBV28; D gene: TRBD1; J gene: TRBJ2-7; clone size: -; CDR3 protein: CASSTIRDRSSYEQYF; CDR3 DNA: TGTGCCAGCAGTACGATCCGGGACAGGAGCTCCTACGAGCAGTACTTC
V gene: TRBV27; D gene: TRBD1; J gene: TRBJ2-1; clone size: -; CDR3 protein: CASSPNLQGASYNEQFF; CDR3 DNA: TGTGCCAGCAGTCCTAACTTGCAGGGGGCATCCTACAATGAGCAGTTCTTC
V gene: TRBV23-1; D gene: TRBD2; J gene: TRBJ2-7; clone size: -; CDR3 protein: CASTQLADPYEQYF; CDR3 DNA: TGCGCCAGCACCCAGCTAGCGGACCCCTACGAGCAGTACTTC
V gene: TRBV4-1; D gene: -; J gene: TRBJ1-5; clone size: -; CDR3 protein: CASSQFTGRWPQHF; CDR3 DNA: TGCGCCAGCAGCCAATTCACAGGCCGTTGGCCCCAGCATTTT
V gene: TRBV10-1; D gene: -; J gene: TRBJ2-7; clone size: -; CDR3 protein: CASSQEQGLDEQYF; CDR3 DNA: TGCGCCAGCAGCCAGGAACAGGGCCTGGACGAGCAGTACTTC
V gene: TRBV6-5; D gene: -; J gene: TRBJ2-2; clone size: -; CDR3 protein: CASSSDYTGELFF; CDR3 DNA: TGTGCCAGCAGTTCCGATTACACCGGGGAGCTGTTTTTT
V gene: TRBV27; D gene: TRBD1; J gene: TRBJ2-7; clone size: -; CDR3 protein: CASSSQTGSSTYEQYF; CDR3 DNA: TGTGCCAGCAGTTCCCAGACAGGGTCAAGTACCTACGAGCAGTACTTC
V gene: TRBV14; D gene: TRBD2; J gene: TRBJ2-7; clone size: -; CDR3 protein: CASSLASGRAYEQYF; CDR3 DNA: TGTGCCAGCAGCCTTGCTAGCGGGAGGGCCTACGAGCAGTACTTC
V gene: TRBV28; D gene: TRBD1; J gene: TRBJ2-7; clone size: -; CDR3 protein: CASSSAGQGISRSYEQYF; CDR3 DNA: TGTGCCAGCAGTTCCGCGGGACAGGGTATATCCCGTAGCTACGAGCAGTACTTC
V gene: TRBV4-1; D gene: TRBD2; J gene: TRBJ2-2; clone size: -; CDR3 protein: CASSLLFGGTGELFF; CDR3 DNA: TGCGCCAGCAGCCTCCTTTTCGGGGGGACCGGGGAGCTGTTTTTT
V gene: TRBV7-9; D gene: TRBD1; J gene: TRBJ2-5; clone size: once; CDR3 protein: CASSLTGTGGETQYF; CDR3 DNA: TGTGCCAGCAGCTTAACTGGGACAGGCGGCGAGACCCAGTACTTC
V gene: TRBV7-9; D gene: -; J gene: TRBJ2-7; clone size: -; CDR3 protein: CASSSQGGYTYEQYF; CDR3 DNA: TGTGCCAGCAGCTCGCAGGGAGGCTATACCTACGAGCAGTACTTC
V gene: TRBV5-5; D gene: -; J gene: TRBJ1-3; clone size: -; CDR3 protein: CASSLVMDPGNTIYF; CDR3 DNA: TGTGCCAGCAGCTTGGTAATGGACCCTGGAAACACCATATATTTT
V gene: TRBV7-9; D gene: -; J gene: TRBJ1-4; clone size: -; CDR3 protein: CASSLIGQGGEKLFF; CDR3 DNA: TGTGCCAGCAGCTTAATCGGTCAGGGAGGCGAAAAACTGTTTTTT
V gene: TRBV5-5; D gene: -; J gene: TRBJ2-7; clone size: -; CDR3 protein: CASSLDGAVPLYEQYF; CDR3 DNA: TGTGCCAGCAGCTTGGACGGGGCCGTCCCACTTTACGAGCAGTACTTC
V gene: TRBV5-4; D gene: TRBD2; J gene: TRBJ2-7; clone size: -; CDR3 protein: CASSFGSGSYEQYF; CDR3 DNA: TGTGCCAGCAGCTTTGGGAGCGGGAGCTACGAGCAGTACTTC
V gene: TRBV27; D gene: TRBD2; J gene: TRBJ2-7; clone size: -; CDR3 protein: CASSPLAGGPREQYF; CDR3 DNA: TGTGCCAGCAGTCCGTTAGCGGGAGGGCCGAGAGAGCAGTACTTC
V gene: TRBV6-1; D gene: -; J gene: TRBJ1-2; clone size: once; CDR3 protein: CASSEGHFYGYTF; CDR3 DNA: TGTGCCAGCAGTGAAGGCCACTTCTATGGCTACACCTTC
V gene: TRBV4-3; D gene: TRBD2; J gene: TRBJ2-7; clone size: -; CDR3 protein: CASSQDAGLDINEQYF; CDR3 DNA: TGCGCCAGCAGCCAAGATGCAGGACTAGACATCAACGAGCAGTACTTC
V gene: TRBV9; D gene: -; J gene: TRBJ1-5; clone size: -; CDR3 protein: CASSEFQGGQPQHF; CDR3 DNA: TGTGCCAGCAGCGAATTCCAGGGAGGTCAGCCCCAGCATTTT
V gene: TRBV28; D gene: -; J gene: TRBJ2-2; clone size: -; CDR3 protein: CASFGGELFF; CDR3 DNA: TGTGCCTCCTTCGGGGGGGAGCTGTTTTTT
V gene: TRBV27; D gene: -; J gene: TRBJ2-7; clone size: -; CDR3 protein: CASSLTSSYEQYF; CDR3 DNA: TGTGCCAGCAGTCTGACTTCCTCCTACGAGCAGTACTTC
V gene: TRBV2; D gene: TRBD2; J gene: TRBJ2-1; clone size: -; CDR3 protein: CASSDSQDGTRVNNEQFF; CDR3 DNA: TGTGCCAGCAGTGATTCACAAGACGGGACTAGAGTTAACAATGAGCAGTTCTTC
V gene: TRBV6-1; D gene: -; J gene: TRBJ2-7; clone size: -; CDR3 protein: CASTRDTRPYEQYF; CDR3 DNA: TGTGCCAGCACCCGGGACACTCGTCCCTACGAGCAGTACTTC
V gene: TRBV28; D gene: -; J gene: TRBJ2-4; clone size: -; CDR3 protein: CASRSPGGLAKNIQYF; CDR3 DNA: TGTGCCAGCAGATCCCCCGGGGGACTAGCCAAAAACATTCAGTACTTC
V gene: TRBV4-1; D gene: -; J gene: TRBJ2-7; clone size: -; CDR3 protein: CASSQRTSSYEQYF; CDR3 DNA: TGCGCCAGCAGCCAAAGGACCAGCTCCTACGAGCAGTACTTC
V gene: TRBV9; D gene: -; J gene: TRBJ2-3; clone size: -; CDR3 protein: CASGLTDTQYF; CDR3 DNA: TGTGCCAGCGGCCTTACAGATACGCAGTATTTT
V gene: TRBV6-5; D gene: -; J gene: TRBJ1-5; clone size: -; CDR3 protein: CASSYRDNQPQHF; CDR3 DNA: TGTGCCAGCAGTTACAGGGACAATCAGCCCCAGCATTTT
V gene: TRBV10-3; D gene: -; J gene: TRBJ2-2; clone size: -; CDR3 protein: CAISWTETYTGELFF; CDR3 DNA: TGTGCCATCAGTTGGACAGAAACTTACACCGGGGAGCTGTTTTTT
V gene: TRBV7-2; D gene: -; J gene: TRBJ2-5; clone size: -; CDR3 protein: CASSLDPGAGETQYF; CDR3 DNA: TGTGCCAGCAGCTTAGATCCAGGGGCAGGAGAGACCCAGTACTTC
V gene: TRBV6-5; D gene: TRBD2; J gene: TRBJ2-1; clone size: once; CDR3 protein: CASWGLAGNYNEQFF; CDR3 DNA: TGTGCCAGCTGGGGCCTAGCGGGGAATTACAATGAGCAGTTCTTC
V gene: TRBV10-2; D gene: TRBD1; J gene: TRBJ1-5; clone size: -; CDR3 protein: CASPDRDCRPQHF; CDR3 DNA: TGCGCCAGCCCTGACAGGGACTGTAGGCCCCAGCATTTT
V gene: TRBV28; D gene: -; J gene: TRBJ2-7; clone size: -; CDR3 protein: CASSLWAFGSDYEQYF; CDR3 DNA: TGTGCCAGCAGTTTATGGGCTTTCGGGAGTGACTACGAGCAGTACTTC
V gene: TRBV27; D gene: -; J gene: TRBJ1-4; clone size: -; CDR3 protein: CASSSGEKLFF; CDR3 DNA: TGTGCCAGCAGTTCAGGTGAAAAACTGTTTTTT
V gene: TRBV9; D gene: -; J gene: TRBJ1-4; clone size: -; CDR3 protein: CASSPNWEGTTHEKLFF; CDR3 DNA: TGTGCCAGCAGCCCCAATTGGGAGGGGACAACACATGAAAAACTGTTTTTT
V gene: TRBV2; D gene: -; J gene: TRBJ1-1; clone size: -; CDR3 protein: CASLAGTEAFF; CDR3 DNA: TGTGCCAGCTTGGCGGGCACTGAAGCTTTCTTT